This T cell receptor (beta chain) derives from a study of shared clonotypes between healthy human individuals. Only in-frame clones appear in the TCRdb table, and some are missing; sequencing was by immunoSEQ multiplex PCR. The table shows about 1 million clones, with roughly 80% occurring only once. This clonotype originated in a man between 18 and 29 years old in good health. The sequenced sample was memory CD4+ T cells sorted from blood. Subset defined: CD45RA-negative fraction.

CDR3 region: CASHTTPLGIQYF. CDR3 DNA: TGTGCCAGCCATACGACCCCCTTAGGCATTCAGTACTTC. The genes are TRBV5-4 and TRBJ2-4; D remains unclear. Looked up from germline, CDR1 is SGHNT and CDR2 is YYREEE (reference sequence). V lost 7 bases and J 9 bases, leaving 17 bases between the germline ends. CDR3 length: 13 residues.